The rows below give T cell receptor beta chains drawn from one sample of a study of blood T cell repertoires in COVID-19. The method was immunoSEQ multiplex PCR; TCRdb's version includes in-frame clones alone and lacks a portion of them. The data hold about 200,000 clones, with more than 65% observed a single time. Input material: peripheral blood. The origin of the receptors is a human donor in a cohort sampled during active COVID-19. The CDR3 runs from the conserved cysteine through the conserved F or W. D genes are given only for firm matches. Clone size is given for some rows only: seen once, a few or many times, or a class if the clone is expanded.

cdr3_nt cdr3_aa v_call d_call j_call clone_size
TGTGCCAGCAGAGCCCGACAGGGGGCGGATAAGGAGACCCAGTACTTC CASRARQGADKETQYF TRBV7-9 TRBD1 TRBJ2-5 once
TGTGCCACCGGGGAGTTAGCGGGAGTCCAAGAGACCCAGTACTTC CATGELAGVQETQYF TRBV24-1 TRBD2 TRBJ2-5 -
TGTGCCAGCAGCTTCGAGGCCTTAAATCAGCCCCAGCATTTT CASSFEALNQPQHF TRBV28 - TRBJ1-5 -
TGCGCCAGCAGCCAACATTGGGACAGGGGCAATGAGCAGTTCTTC CASSQHWDRGNEQFF TRBV5-1 TRBD1 TRBJ2-1 -
TGTGCCAGCACTCCGTCAGGGGCCCCCTACGAGCAGTACTTC CASTPSGAPYEQYF TRBV28 - TRBJ2-7 -
TGTGCCAGCAGCCATAACCAGTTCTCCTACGAGCAGTACTTC CASSHNQFSYEQYF TRBV3-1/TRBV3-2 - TRBJ2-7 -
TGTGCCTGGATGTCGGGAGAGGATACCGGGGAGCTGTTTTTT CAWMSGEDTGELFF TRBV30 - TRBJ2-2 -
TGTGCCAGTAGTATCACTAGCGGGAGGTTGGGCCATGAGCAGTTCTTC CASSITSGRLGHEQFF TRBV19 TRBD2 TRBJ2-1 -
TGTGCCAGCAGCCACCCCGACAGATATCAGCCCCAGCATTTT CASSHPDRYQPQHF TRBV28 - TRBJ1-5 few
TGTGCCAGTAGTGACCGACTAGCGGGAGGGTGGGAGACCCAGTACTTC CASSDRLAGGWETQYF TRBV19 TRBD2 TRBJ2-5 -
TGCGCCAGCAGCTGGGACAACCCGACCTACGAGCAGTACTTC CASSWDNPTYEQYF TRBV5-1 - TRBJ2-7 few
TGTGCCAGCAGCCTCCGCCGGGGAGGTAGAATGTACTATAATTCACCCCTCCACTTT CASSLRRGGRMYYNSPLHF TRBV14 - TRBJ1-6 -
TGCGCCAGCAGACCGGGACAACGGAACACTGAAGCTTTCTTT CASRPGQRNTEAFF TRBV4-1 - TRBJ1-1 -
TGCGCCAGCAGCGCCGGGGGTTATGAGCAGTTCTTC CASSAGGYEQFF TRBV5-1 - TRBJ2-1 -
TGCGCCAGCAGCCCCGAGGGACAGGGAAACAATGAGCAGTTCTTC CASSPEGQGNNEQFF TRBV5-1 TRBD1 TRBJ2-1 -
TGTGCCAGCAGCCCCCTATCCGGGGAGCTGTTTTTT CASSPLSGELFF TRBV7-8 - TRBJ2-2 few
TGTGCCAGCAGCTTAGCCTTAGCGGGAGGGCCCCCCTACGAGCAGTACTTC CASSLALAGGPPYEQYF TRBV11-3 TRBD2 TRBJ2-7 few
TGTGCCAGCAGTCGGGAACCCGGGGAGCTGTTTTTT CASSREPGELFF TRBV25-1 - TRBJ2-2 -
TGTGCCAGCTCACCACTTAGAGACAGCTACGAGCAGTACTTC CASSPLRDSYEQYF TRBV18 - TRBJ2-7 -
TGTGCCAGCAGCTGGGCCACAGCACAAGAGACCCAGTACTTC CASSWATAQETQYF TRBV27 - TRBJ2-5 -
TGTGCCACCAGCAGAGCTGGCAGTCTTAACACAGATACGCAGTATTTT CATSRAGSLNTDTQYF TRBV15 - TRBJ2-3 -
TGTGCCAGCAGCTTGGTTAGCGGGAGCTCCTACAATGAGCAGTTCTTC CASSLVSGSSYNEQFF TRBV7-2 TRBD2 TRBJ2-1 -
TGTGCTAGTGGTTTGGGACAGGGGGGGAGAGGCTACACCTTC CASGLGQGGRGYTF TRBV12-5 TRBD1 TRBJ1-2 -
TGTGCCAGCAGTTACAGGGGTCATCAGCCCCAGCATTTT CASSYRGHQPQHF TRBV28 TRBD1 TRBJ1-5 -
TGCGCCAGCAGCCAAGGACTCATGGAGACCCAGTACTTC CASSQGLMETQYF TRBV4-1 - TRBJ2-5 -